Presented here are 15 T cell receptor beta chains from one specimen sequenced in a study of T cell responses to AZD1222 COVID-19 vaccine. The table came from immunoSEQ multiplex PCR; TCRdb's copy has only in-frame clones and leaves some out. The sample has 90,000 to 110,000 clones, more than 75% seen once. Sequencing used peripheral blood, obtained on day 0 of AZD1222 vaccination. The source of these receptors is an adult in good health.

V and J are TRBV19 and TRBJ2-1; the match to TRBD2 covers 9 bases. The CDR3 totals 15 residues. Trimming at V came to 2 bases and at J to 6 bases, leaving 5 bases not matched to a gene. Germline assignment: CDR1 LNHDA and CDR2 SQIVND (reference sequence). This CDR3 is CASSIRLAGLNEQFF. CDR3 coding DNA: TGTGCCAGTAGTATACGGCTAGCGGGACTCAATGAGCAGTTCTTC.

This clone was counted only a few times. The chain recombines TRBV28 with TRBJ1-6; D is ambiguous. The CDR3 extends over 13 amino acids. V was pared by 5 bases and J by 11 bases, with 13 bases between. From germline, CDR1 is MDHEN and CDR2 SYDVKM. The CDR3 loop reads CASSLNRVAPLHF. For the CDR3, the DNA is TGTGCCAGCAGTCTCAACCGGGTGGCACCCCTCCACTTT.

The V gene is TRBV11-3, the J gene TRBJ1-1; D call uncertain. Germline loops: CDR1 SGHNT, CDR2 YENEEA. V gave up 2 bases and J gave up 4 bases, with 8 bases separating them. The CDR3 loop spans 13 amino acids. The CDR3 bases are TGTGCCAGCAGCTTAACGGGTATCACTGAAGCTTTCTTT. It translates to CASSLTGITEAFF.

The rearrangement links TRBV6-5 to TRBJ2-5, with 8 positions matching TRBD1. This CDR3 region has 14 residues. The germline V gene encodes CDR1 MNHEY and CDR2 SVGAGI. V lost 6 bases and J lost 1; bases outside the gene matches: 4. DNA of the CDR3: TGTGCCAGCAGCCGAGACAGGGGCCAAGAGACCCAGTACTTC. Its translation is CASSRDRGQETQYF.

This chain joins TRBV27 and TRBJ1-1; TRBD1 might be the D (6 bases). The CDR3 loop spans 14 amino acids. Germline V CDR1 and CDR2: MNHEY, SMNVEV (reference sequence). The V and J ends lost 1 base and 1 base respectively, with 7 bases between them. The CDR3: CASSLYRENTEAFF. The CDR3 DNA is TGTGCCAGCAGTTTATACAGGGAGAACACTGAAGCTTTCTTT.

This clone was seen only once. V is TRBV24-1 and J is TRBJ2-1, with 8 bases that match TRBD2. The CDR3 runs to 16 residues. After removal of 3 bases from V and 8 bases from J, the junction contained 11 bases not matched to a gene. CDR1 is KGHDR, CDR2 SFDVKD, per germline. The DNA for the CDR3 is TGTGCCACCAGTGATGCCGACGCGGGGGGTCTGGATGAGCAGTTCTTC. Protein product: CATSDADAGGLDEQFF.

This clone has only one observation. This sequence joins TRBV15 and TRBJ1-6; TRBD1 is a possible D gene (5 bases). This CDR3 region has 16 residues. Germline lookup yields CDR1 LNHNV and CDR2 YYDKDF (reference sequence). V gave up 3 bases and J gave up 6 bases, with 15 bases separating them. For the CDR3, the DNA is TGTGCCACCAGCAGTTTGATGGGCAGGGTTAATTCACCCCTCCACTTT. This encodes CATSSLMGRVNSPLHF.

V is TRBV18 and J is TRBJ1-1, with D unclear. Germline values: CDR1 KGHSH, CDR2 LQKENI. Trimming stripped 2 bases from V and 0 bases from J, with 10 bases between. This CDR3 has 15 residues. The CDR3 nucleotides read TGTGCCAGCTCACCAGCCCAGGTGATGAACACTGAAGCTTTCTTT. It translates to CASSPAQVMNTEAFF.

This chain connects TRBV2 to TRBJ1-3; D gene ambiguous. Germline-derived CDR1 and CDR2 are SNHLY and FYNNEI. The V end was cut by 10 bases, the J end by 0 bases, with 16 bases between. The CDR3 length is 15 residues. CDR3 region: CAISGWVSSGNTIYF. CDR3 bases: TGTGCCATTAGCGGCTGGGTTAGCTCTGGAAACACCATATATTTT.

This clone was recorded only once. This chain joins TRBV27 and TRBJ2-1, with TRBD2 identical over 11 bases. Germline V gene sequence: CDR1 MNHEY, CDR2 SMNVEV (reference sequence). The CDR3 totals 15 residues. The junction had 3 bases not matched to a gene; V was cut back by 5 bases and J by 3 bases. The CDR3: CASSVAGGLYNEQFF. CDR3 in DNA: TGTGCCAGCAGTGTAGCGGGGGGGCTCTACAATGAGCAGTTCTTC.

The chain joins TRBV29-1 to TRBJ2-1; D not certain. Between the trimmed V and J ends, which lost 6 bases and 0 bases, there was a span of 15 bases. In germline, CDR1 is SQVTM, CDR2 ANQGSEA. This CDR3 spans 15 amino acids. The chain's CDR3 is CSVLGRPNSYNEQFF. The CDR3 bases are TGCAGCGTCCTAGGTCGGCCCAACTCCTACAATGAGCAGTTCTTC.

This clone appeared a few times. The rearrangement uses TRBV7-9 and TRBJ2-7, with a possible D match to TRBD2 (5 bases). Germline V gives CDR1 SEHNR, CDR2 FQNEAQ (reference sequence). V lost 2 bases and J lost 5, with 16 bases in between. CDR3 length: 15 amino acids. CDR3 nucleotide sequence: TGTGCCAGCAGCTTATTTGGCCTAGCTGTCAACGAGCAGTACTTC. Protein product: CASSLFGLAVNEQYF.

The rearrangement joins TRBV11-3 to TRBJ1-3, with a tentative D call TRBD1 (5 bases). The CDR3 runs 15 residues. V shed 4 bases and J shed 0 bases, with 10 bases lying between them. The germline CDR1 and CDR2 sequences are SGHNT and YENEEA. The CDR3 DNA is TGTGCCAGCAGCTCTAGGACATCCTCTGGAAACACCATATATTTT. This encodes CASSSRTSSGNTIYF.

The chain recombines TRBV28 with TRBJ1-4, with D hard to call. Germline V gene lookup returns CDR1 MDHEN and CDR2 SYDVKM. Trimming cost V 4 bases and J 0 bases, with 12 bases left between them. The CDR3 has 16 residues. The CDR3 here is CASSSVGGATNEKLFF. CDR3 nucleotide sequence: TGTGCCAGCAGTTCCGTCGGAGGTGCAACTAATGAAAAACTGTTTTTT.

The chain uses TRBV5-1 and TRBJ2-7; TRBD1 matches 9 bases. The CDR3 totals 15 residues. In germline, CDR1 is SGHRS, CDR2 YFSETQ. With 4 bases clipped from V and 2 bases from J, the junction kept 7 bases outside the gene matches. Written as DNA, the CDR3 is TGCGCCAGCAGCACGGGACAGGGTGCCACCTACGAGCAGTACTTC. This encodes CASSTGQGATYEQYF.